Listed below are T cell receptor beta chains from one sample, sequenced in a study of T cell changes during pregnancy in multiple sclerosis. Libraries were prepared by immunoSEQ multiplex PCR; TCRdb keeps only in-frame clonotypes and omits some of them. The table has around 48,000 clones, approximately 92% seen once. The material sequenced was CD4+ T cells from peripheral blood mononuclear cells, taken in the second trimester of pregnancy. The receptors originated from a female donor in good health, enrolled as a control in a pregnancy study. Each CDR3 is given with its conserved first and last residue. A D gene is named only where the DNA matches it firmly. Rows may omit the clone size; those that give it use once, few, many or a size class.

TRBJ1-5,.,.,TRBV19,CASRDTADQPQHF,TGTGCCAGCCGGGACACGGCCGATCAGCCCCAGCATTTT
TRBJ2-7,few,.,TRBV27,CASSRGSVNAGEQYF,TGTGCCAGCAGTCGAGGGAGTGTCAATGCGGGCGAGCAGTACTTC
TRBJ1-1,.,.,TRBV6-6,CASTRLPGTEAFF,TGTGCCAGCACTCGTCTTCCGGGCACTGAAGCTTTCTTT
TRBJ1-5,.,.,TRBV5-1,CASSLEGGNQPQHF,TGCGCCAGCAGCTTGGAGGGAGGCAATCAGCCCCAGCATTTT
TRBJ2-6,once,.,TRBV6-4,CASSTESQGPYSGANVLTF,TGTGCCAGCAGTACCGAATCTCAGGGGCCATACTCTGGGGCCAACGTCCTGACTTTC
TRBJ1-4,once,.,TRBV7-9,CASSLEVRGLAEKLFF,TGTGCCAGCAGCTTAGAAGTCAGGGGTCTCGCTGAAAAACTGTTTTTT
TRBJ2-2,.,.,TRBV7-9,CASSLGWGRTGELFF,TGTGCCAGCAGCTTGGGGTGGGGGCGAACCGGGGAGCTGTTTTTT
TRBJ2-7,.,TRBD2,TRBV13,CASNLAGGPREQYF,TGTGCCAGCAACTTAGCGGGGGGGCCGCGGGAGCAGTACTTC
TRBJ2-7,.,.,TRBV9,CASSVSPDSTYEQYF,TGTGCCAGCAGCGTATCACCCGACTCGACCTACGAGCAGTACTTC
TRBJ1-1,.,TRBD1,TRBV5-8,CASSRQGNTEAFF,TGTGCCAGCAGCAGACAGGGGAACACTGAAGCTTTCTTT
TRBJ2-6,.,.,TRBV19,CASSLRGMGANVLTF,TGTGCCAGTAGTCTCAGGGGAATGGGGGCCAACGTCCTGACTTTC
TRBJ1-2,once,TRBD1,TRBV6-1,CASSDFWDRVGYGYTF,TGTGCCAGCAGTGACTTTTGGGACAGGGTGGGCTATGGCTACACCTTC
TRBJ1-2,once,.,TRBV29-1,CSVAGLRDGYTF,TGCAGCGTTGCTGGGTTGCGGGATGGCTACACCTTC
TRBJ1-6,.,.,TRBV5-1,CASSVVQGSGSPLHF,TGCGCCAGCAGCGTGGTCCAGGGAAGTGGTTCACCCCTCCACTTT
TRBJ2-5,.,TRBD1,TRBV7-7,CASSLAGTAAQETQYF,TGTGCTAGCAGCTTAGCCGGGACAGCCGCTCAAGAGACCCAGTACTTC
TRBJ2-1,.,.,TRBV4-2,CASSQDVGVSSYNEQFF,TGTGCCAGCAGCCAAGATGTCGGGGTTAGCTCCTACAATGAGCAGTTCTTC
TRBJ2-1,once,TRBD2,TRBV7-9,CASSPGVSGGPYNEQFF,TGTGCCAGCAGCCCCGGCGTGTCGGGAGGCCCCTACAATGAGCAGTTCTTC
TRBJ2-1,.,TRBD2,TRBV4-3,CASSNLAGGPYNEQFF,TGCGCCAGCAGCAACCTAGCGGGAGGGCCCTACAATGAGCAGTTCTTC
TRBJ1-2,.,.,TRBV19,CASSMGLLNGYTF,TGTGCCAGTAGTATGGGGCTTCTAAATGGCTACACCTTC
TRBJ1-3,.,.,TRBV23-1,CASSQSGGRAGNTIYF,TGCGCCAGCAGTCAATCGGGGGGGCGGGCTGGAAACACCATATATTTT
TRBJ2-1,.,.,TRBV7-3,CASSISSYNEQFF,TGTGCCAGCAGCATCAGCTCCTACAATGAGCAGTTCTTC
TRBJ2-3,.,TRBD2,TRBV4-1,CASSQDGSTSGSWADTQYF,TGCGCCAGCAGCCAAGATGGGTCGACTAGCGGGAGTTGGGCAGATACGCAGTATTTT
TRBJ1-4,.,TRBD1,TRBV2,CASMRDRGLTNEKLFF,TGTGCCAGCATGAGGGACAGGGGGCTTACTAATGAAAAACTGTTTTTT
TRBJ1-1,.,TRBD1,TRBV18,CASSPGTANTEAFF,TGTGCCAGCTCACCAGGGACAGCGAACACTGAAGCTTTCTTT
TRBJ1-2,once,TRBD1,TRBV6-6,CASSYGDRGGYGYTF,TGTGCCAGCAGTTACGGGGACAGGGGGGGCTATGGCTACACCTTC
TRBJ2-4,.,.,TRBV7-9,CASSLEGSGHKYF,TGTGCCAGCAGCTTAGAAGGATCGGGACATAAGTACTTC
TRBJ1-5,.,.,TRBV2,CASTKGENSNQPQHF,TGTGCCAGCACCAAGGGAGAGAATAGCAATCAGCCCCAGCATTTT
TRBJ2-3,.,TRBD2,TRBV18,CASSPPSGSLDTQYF,TGTGCCAGCTCACCACCGAGCGGGAGTTTAGATACGCAGTATTTT
TRBJ1-4,few,.,TRBV28,CASSLDRASNEKLFF,TGTGCCAGCAGTTTAGATCGAGCCTCTAATGAAAAACTGTTTTTT
TRBJ2-2,.,.,TRBV4-2,CASSQETLGDGELFF,TGTGCCAGCAGCCAAGAGACCCTAGGGGACGGGGAGCTGTTTTTT
TRBJ1-2,once,TRBD1,TRBV6-1,CASSEAGGQVYGYTF,TGTGCCAGCAGTGAAGCGGGAGGACAGGTCTATGGCTACACCTTC
TRBJ1-5,.,TRBD1,TRBV28,CASSSYTQGDQPQHF,TGTGCCAGCAGTTCCTATACCCAGGGGGATCAGCCCCAGCATTTT
TRBJ1-2,.,.,TRBV5-1,CASSLDPGQDYGYTF,TGCGCCAGCAGCTTGGACCCGGGACAAGACTATGGCTACACCTTC
TRBJ1-1,.,.,TRBV30,CAWSVIRDTEAFF,TGTGCCTGGAGTGTCATCCGGGACACTGAAGCTTTCTTT
TRBJ2-5,.,TRBD2,TRBV29-1,CSVEGSAGDLETQYF,TGCAGCGTTGAAGGTTCAGCGGGGGACCTGGAGACCCAGTACTTC
TRBJ2-1,.,.,TRBV18,CASSPGLGRGEQFF,TGTGCCAGCTCCCCCGGCCTAGGGCGAGGGGAGCAGTTCTTC
TRBJ2-5,.,.,TRBV2,CASSIDSEETQYF,TGTGCCAGCAGTATTGACAGCGAAGAGACCCAGTACTTC
TRBJ2-1,.,TRBD2,TRBV19,CASSPPGGRVHEQFF,TGTGCCAGTAGTCCTCCGGGGGGGAGGGTTCATGAGCAGTTCTTC
TRBJ1-2,.,.,TRBV7-2,CASSLGTDRNYGYTF,TGTGCCAGCAGCTTAGGAACTGACAGGAACTATGGCTACACCTTC
TRBJ1-5,.,.,TRBV7-2,CASSLRGNQPQHF,TGTGCCAGCAGCTTAAGGGGGAATCAGCCCCAGCATTTT
TRBJ1-2,.,.,TRBV30,CAWSPRALNYGYTF,TGTGCCTGGAGCCCCAGGGCCTTGAACTATGGCTACACCTTC
TRBJ2-5,.,TRBD2,TRBV19,CASRSLGRAQETQYF,TGTGCCAGTAGGTCCCTCGGGAGGGCCCAAGAGACCCAGTACTTC
TRBJ2-7,.,.,TRBV6-1,CASGQTVSYEQYF,TGTGCCAGCGGTCAGACAGTCTCCTACGAGCAGTACTTC
TRBJ1-5,.,TRBD1,TRBV28,CASSPGTGVDQPQHF,TGTGCCAGCAGCCCCGGGACAGGGGTGGATCAGCCCCAGCATTTT
TRBJ1-2,.,TRBD1,TRBV28,CASSLKGQGVYTF,TGTGCCAGCAGCCTAAAGGGACAGGGGGTCTACACCTTC
TRBJ2-5,.,TRBD2,TRBV4-3,CASSQVALAGVETQYF,TGCGCCAGCAGCCAAGTGGCATTAGCGGGAGTGGAGACCCAGTACTTC
TRBJ2-4,.,TRBD2,TRBV5-6,CASSWGGGGAAKNIQYF,TGTGCCAGCAGCTGGGGGGGTGGAGGGGCGGCCAAAAACATTCAGTACTTC
TRBJ2-2,.,.,TRBV5-1,CASSLGQNTGELFF,TGCGCCAGCAGCTTGGGACAGAACACCGGGGAGCTGTTTTTT
TRBJ1-4,.,TRBD1,TRBV18,CASSPSGTGYEKLFF,TGTGCCAGCTCACCATCCGGGACAGGGTATGAAAAACTGTTTTTT
TRBJ1-3,.,.,TRBV7-8,CASSTEVAGNTIYF,TGTGCCAGCAGCACGGAGGTAGCCGGAAACACCATATATTTT
TRBJ2-1,.,.,TRBV11-2,CASRWGLSEYNEQFF,TGTGCCAGCAGGTGGGGGCTGTCGGAGTACAATGAGCAGTTCTTC
TRBJ2-1,.,.,TRBV5-5,CASSLSGSPRGEQFF,TGTGCCAGCAGCTTGTCAGGGTCCCCCCGTGGTGAGCAGTTCTTC
TRBJ2-2,.,.,TRBV9,CASSVDPQSTGELFF,TGTGCCAGCAGCGTAGATCCCCAGTCCACCGGGGAGCTGTTTTTT
TRBJ2-5,.,.,TRBV7-9,CASSPGTPSQVQYF,TGTGCCAGCAGCCCCGGGACTCCATCTCAGGTCCAGTACTTC
TRBJ1-2,.,.,TRBV9,CASSAHRPYGYTF,TGTGCCAGCAGCGCTCACAGACCCTATGGCTACACCTTC
TRBJ2-3,.,.,TRBV10-1,CATTEGIPGTDTQYF,TGCGCCACCACCGAAGGCATCCCGGGGACAGATACGCAGTATTTT
TRBJ2-1,.,.,TRBV20-1,CSAPRRDEQFF,TGCAGTGCTCCCCGGCGGGATGAGCAGTTCTTC
TRBJ2-5,.,.,TRBV5-1,CASSSTGTPEETQYF,TGCGCCAGCAGCTCCACCGGGACTCCTGAAGAGACCCAGTACTTC
TRBJ2-3,.,.,TRBV19,CASRQTSTDTQYF,TGTGCCAGTAGACAGACAAGCACAGATACGCAGTATTTT